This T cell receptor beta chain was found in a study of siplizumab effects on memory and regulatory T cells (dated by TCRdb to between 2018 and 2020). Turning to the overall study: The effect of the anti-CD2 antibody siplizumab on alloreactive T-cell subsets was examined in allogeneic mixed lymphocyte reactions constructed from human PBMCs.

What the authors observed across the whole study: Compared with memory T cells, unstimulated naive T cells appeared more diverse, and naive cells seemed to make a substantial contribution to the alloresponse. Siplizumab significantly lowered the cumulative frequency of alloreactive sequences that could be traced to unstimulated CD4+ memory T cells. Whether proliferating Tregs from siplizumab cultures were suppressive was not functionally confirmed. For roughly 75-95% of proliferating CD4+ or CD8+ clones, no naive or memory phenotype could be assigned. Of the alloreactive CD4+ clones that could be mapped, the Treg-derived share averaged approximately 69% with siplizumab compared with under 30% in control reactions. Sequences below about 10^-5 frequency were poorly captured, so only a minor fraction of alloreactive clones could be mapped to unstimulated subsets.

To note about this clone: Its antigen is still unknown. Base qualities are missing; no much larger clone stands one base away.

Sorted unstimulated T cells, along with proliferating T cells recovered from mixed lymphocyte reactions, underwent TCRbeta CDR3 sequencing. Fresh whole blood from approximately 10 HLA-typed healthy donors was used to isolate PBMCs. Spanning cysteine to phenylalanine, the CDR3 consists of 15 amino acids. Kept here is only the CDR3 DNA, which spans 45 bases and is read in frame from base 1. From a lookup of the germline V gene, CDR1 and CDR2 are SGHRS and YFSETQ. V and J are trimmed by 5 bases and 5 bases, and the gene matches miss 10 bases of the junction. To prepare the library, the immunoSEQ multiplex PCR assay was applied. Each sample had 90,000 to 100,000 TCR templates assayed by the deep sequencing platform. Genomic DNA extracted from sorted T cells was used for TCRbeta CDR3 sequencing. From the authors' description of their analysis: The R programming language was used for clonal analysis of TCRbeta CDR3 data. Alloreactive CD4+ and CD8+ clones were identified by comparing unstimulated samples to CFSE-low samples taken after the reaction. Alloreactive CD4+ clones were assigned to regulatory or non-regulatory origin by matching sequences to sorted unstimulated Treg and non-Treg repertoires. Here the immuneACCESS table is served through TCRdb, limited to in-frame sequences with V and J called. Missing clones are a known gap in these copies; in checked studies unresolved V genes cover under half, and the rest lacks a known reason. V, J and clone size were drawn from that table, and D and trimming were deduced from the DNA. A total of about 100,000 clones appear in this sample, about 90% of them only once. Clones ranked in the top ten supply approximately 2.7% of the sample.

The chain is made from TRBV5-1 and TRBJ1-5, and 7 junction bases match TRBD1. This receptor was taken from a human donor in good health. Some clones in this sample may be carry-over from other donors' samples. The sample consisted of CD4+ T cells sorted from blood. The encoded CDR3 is CASRPGQAGDQPQHF. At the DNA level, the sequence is TGCGCCAGCAGGCCCGGACAGGCAGGGGATCAGCCCCAGCATTTT.